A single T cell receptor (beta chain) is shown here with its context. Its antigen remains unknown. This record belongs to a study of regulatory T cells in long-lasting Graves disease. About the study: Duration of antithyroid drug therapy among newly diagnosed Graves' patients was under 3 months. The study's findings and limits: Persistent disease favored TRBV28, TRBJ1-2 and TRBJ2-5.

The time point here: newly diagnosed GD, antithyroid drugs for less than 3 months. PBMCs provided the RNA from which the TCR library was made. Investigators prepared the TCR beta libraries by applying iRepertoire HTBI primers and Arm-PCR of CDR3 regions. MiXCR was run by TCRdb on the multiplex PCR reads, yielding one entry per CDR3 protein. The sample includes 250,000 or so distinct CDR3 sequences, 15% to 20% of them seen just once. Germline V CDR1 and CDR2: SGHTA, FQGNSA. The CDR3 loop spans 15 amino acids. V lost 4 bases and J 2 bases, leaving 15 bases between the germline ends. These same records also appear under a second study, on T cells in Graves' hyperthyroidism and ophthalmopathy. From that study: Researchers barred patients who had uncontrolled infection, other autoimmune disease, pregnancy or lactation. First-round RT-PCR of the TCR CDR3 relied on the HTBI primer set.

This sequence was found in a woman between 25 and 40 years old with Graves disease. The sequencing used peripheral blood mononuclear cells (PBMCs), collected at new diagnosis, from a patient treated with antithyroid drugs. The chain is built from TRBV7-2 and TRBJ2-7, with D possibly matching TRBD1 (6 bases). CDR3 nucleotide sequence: TGTGCCAGCAGCTCTGGGACACCTCGCGCCTACGAGCAGTACTTC. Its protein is CASSSGTPRAYEQYF.